Listed below are T cell receptor beta chains from one sample, sequenced in a study of vaccination effects on CD4 cells after COVID-19. Assay: immunoSEQ multiplex PCR; the TCRdb copy retains only in-frame clones and omits some. The table records 35,000 to 40,000 clones, around four fifths of them present only once. Their target antigens are unknown. The sample in question was CD4+ T cells from PBMCs cultured with HCoV-NL63 spike peptides, obtained after COVID-19 vaccination. These receptors all come from a human donor who received a COVID-19 vaccine. Some clones in this sample may be carry-over from other donors' samples. Each CDR3 is given with its conserved first and last residue. The order of the fields is CDR3 protein, CDR3 DNA, J gene, clone size, V gene, D gene. A D gene is named only where the DNA matches it firmly. Size is stated for part of the rows, as once, few or many counts, or as a class when the clone is expanded.

CASSFGTGANVLTF	TGTGCCAGCAGCTTCGGTACGGGGGCCAACGTCCTGACTTTC	TRBJ2-6	NA	TRBV7-2	NA
CASSLVPRGEPDTQYF	TGCGCCAGCAGCTTGGTTCCGCGGGGGGAACCAGATACGCAGTATTTT	TRBJ2-3	NA	TRBV5-1	TRBD2
CASSLDRGSSILNTEAFF	TGCGCCAGCAGCTTGGATCGGGGCAGCTCAATCCTGAACACTGAAGCTTTCTTT	TRBJ1-1	NA	TRBV5-1	NA
CASSDWVSSYNSPLHF	TGCGCCAGCAGTGATTGGGTCAGCTCCTATAATTCACCCCTCCACTTT	TRBJ1-6	once	TRBV10-2	NA
CASSLYVAVNTEAFF	TGTGCCAGCAGCTTGTACGTCGCAGTGAACACTGAAGCTTTCTTT	TRBJ1-1	few	TRBV5-6	NA
CASRGEGGELFF	TGTGCCAGCCGAGGGGAGGGCGGGGAGCTGTTTTTT	TRBJ2-2	NA	TRBV2	TRBD2
CASSYDRSNTGELFF	TGTGCCAGCAGCTACGACCGATCGAACACCGGGGAGCTGTTTTTT	TRBJ2-2	NA	TRBV27	NA
CASSPDGGRGDTQYF	TGTGCCAGCAGCCCAGACGGGGGTCGGGGCGATACGCAGTATTTT	TRBJ2-3	NA	TRBV9	NA
CASSQDGVGSYNEQFF	TGCGCCAGCAGCCAAGATGGGGTAGGGTCCTACAATGAGCAGTTCTTC	TRBJ2-1	few	TRBV4-1	NA
CASSLNRLQETQYF	TGTGCCAGCAGTTTAAACCGTTTACAAGAGACCCAGTACTTC	TRBJ2-5	NA	TRBV27	NA
CASSGTVDTQYF	TGTGCCAGCAGCGGGACCGTGGATACGCAGTATTTT	TRBJ2-3	NA	TRBV6-5	NA
CASSLGTGDTQYF	TGCGCCAGCAGCTTGGGAACAGGGGATACGCAGTATTTT	TRBJ2-3	NA	TRBV5-1	NA
CASSLAPRDIQYF	TGCGCCAGCAGCTTGGCCCCAAGGGACATTCAGTATTTC	TRBJ2-4	few	TRBV5-1	NA
CASSGHNRAGANVLTF	TGTGCCAGCAGTGGTCATAACAGGGCTGGGGCCAACGTCCTGACTTTC	TRBJ2-6	NA	TRBV6-1	NA
CASSRGGTGTGLSGYTF	TGTGCCAGCAGTCGGGGGGGGACCGGGACAGGTCTATCTGGCTACACCTTC	TRBJ1-2	NA	TRBV27	TRBD1
CASSQAGTGNEKLFF	TGCGCCAGCAGCCAAGCCGGGACAGGGAATGAAAAACTGTTTTTT	TRBJ1-4	NA	TRBV4-1	TRBD1
CASRRSPEESTEAFF	TGTGCCAGCAGGCGCTCGCCTGAGGAGAGCACTGAAGCTTTCTTT	TRBJ1-1	NA	TRBV6-4	NA
CASSSPPKGYEKLFF	TGTGCCAGCAGCTCCCCTCCTAAAGGATATGAAAAACTGTTTTTT	TRBJ1-4	NA	TRBV7-9	NA